These 17 T cell receptor beta chains were all obtained from the same sample, sequenced in a study of cytomegalovirus exposure and HLA in healthy donors. The repertoire was sequenced with immunoSEQ multiplex PCR; TCRdb's copy has only in-frame clones and lacks some. The table shows 71,000 or so clones, with around 95% occurring only once. Specimen: PBMCs. These receptors were collected from a man between 18 and 35 years old in good health and CMV-seropositive.

The rearrangement uses TRBV18 and TRBJ2-3; 10 nucleotides line up with TRBD2. The germline V gene encodes CDR1 KGHSH and CDR2 LQKENI. This CDR3 spans 17 amino acids. The V and J ends lost 2 bases and 4 bases, in that order; junction bases with no gene match: 9. CDR3 region: CASSPGDILAGADTQYF. CDR3 coding DNA: TGTGCCAGCTCACCAGGCGATATCCTAGCGGGGGCAGATACGCAGTATTTT.

This clone was seen only once. The J gene is TRBJ2-2, the V gene TRBV6-1; 12 bases line up with TRBD2. Germline values: CDR1 MNHNS, CDR2 SASEGT. CDR3 size: 16 residues. Trimming removed 4 bases from V and 3 bases from J; junction bases left unmatched: 3. CDR3 coding DNA: TGTGCCAGCAGTGGTACTAGCGGGAGGTACACCGGGGAGCTGTTTTTT. Residues: CASSGTSGRYTGELFF.

The count of this clone is one. The V gene is TRBV28, the J gene TRBJ1-3; tentative D call: TRBD1 (6 bases). The CDR3 sequence is 14 residues long. Germline CDR1 and CDR2: MDHEN and SYDVKM. Trimming pared 6 bases from V and 0 bases from J, leaving 9 bases between. In DNA, the CDR3 is TGTGCCAGCAGCCAGGACAGCTCTGGAAACACCATATATTTT. Translated, it gives CASSQDSSGNTIYF. Full variable domain (remainder filled in from reference TRBV28 and TRBJ1-3): DVKVTQSSRYLVKRTGEKVFLECVQDMDHENMFWYRQDPGLGLRLIYFSYDVKMKEKGDIPEGYSVSREKKERFSLILESASTNQTSMYLCASSQDSSGNTIYFGEGSWLTVV.

The V call is TRBV5-6, the J call TRBJ2-7; the match to TRBD2 covers 7 bases. There are 15 residues in the CDR3. V lost 2 bases, J lost 0 bases, and 5 bases stayed unmatched. Germline loops: CDR1 SGHDT, CDR2 YYEEEE. In DNA, the CDR3 is TGTGCCAGCAGCTTCCGCGGGGGTAGCTCCTACGAGCAGTACTTC. The encoded protein is CASSFRGGSSYEQYF.

This sequence joins TRBV27 and TRBJ2-7; a weak D match, TRBD2 (6 bases). The V end was cut by 6 bases, the J end by 9 bases, with 18 bases between. The length of the CDR3 is 13 residues. Germline V gene data show CDR1 as MNHEY and CDR2 as SMNVEV (reference sequence). The CDR3 DNA reads TGTGCCAGCAGGGGGACTGGGGACTCCGGGCAGTACTTC. This sequence encodes CASRGTGDSGQYF.

This chain uses TRBV18 with TRBJ1-2; 8 bases line up with TRBD1. The length of the CDR3 is 14 residues. The germline V gene encodes CDR1 KGHSH and CDR2 LQKENI. V gave up 5 bases and J gave up 6 bases; unmatched junction bases: 8. The CDR3 region is CASSSTPGGDGYTF. CDR3 sequence (DNA): TGTGCCAGCTCAAGTACCCCAGGGGGCGATGGCTACACCTTC.

V is TRBV5-1 and J is TRBJ1-2; the D is unclear. V was trimmed by 1 base and J by 3 bases, leaving 13 bases between them. The CDR3 extends over 15 amino acids. Germline V gene lookup returns CDR1 SGHRS and CDR2 YFSETQ. The CDR3 nucleotides read TGCGCCAGCAGCTTGAGAGGGATGTCTCACTATGGCTACACCTTC. Protein: CASSLRGMSHYGYTF.

The chain links TRBV27 to TRBJ2-7; TRBD1 matches 11 bases. The V gene's germline CDR1 is MNHEY and CDR2 SMNVEV (reference sequence). This CDR3 comprises 16 residues. V lost 2 bases to trimming and J lost 4 bases; unmatched junction nucleotides: 7. The CDR3 spells CASSLLGQGVRYEQYF. The CDR3 DNA reads TGTGCCAGCAGTTTACTGGGACAGGGGGTACGGTACGAGCAGTACTTC.

The chain combines TRBV9 with TRBJ2-7; 7 nucleotides line up with TRBD1. Germline values: CDR1 SGDLS, CDR2 YYNGEE. V dropped 0 bases and J dropped 3; count of bases not matched to a gene: 6. There are 15 residues in the CDR3. This CDR3 is CASSVAEGADYEQYF. CDR3 sequence (DNA): TGTGCCAGCAGCGTAGCCGAGGGGGCTGACTACGAGCAGTACTTC. The complete variable domain, with remaining parts taken from reference TRBV9 and TRBJ2-7, reads DSGVTQTPKHLITATGQRVTLRCSPRSGDLSVYWYQQSLDQGLQFLIQYYNGEERAKGNILERFSAQQFPDLHSELNLSSLELGDSALYFCASSVAEGADYEQYFGPGTRLTVT.

The chain has TRBV7-9 and TRBJ2-7; a possible D gene is TRBD1 (5 bases). Germline-derived CDR1 and CDR2 are SEHNR and FQNEAQ (reference sequence). Deletions cut 5 bases from V and 0 bases from J, with 17 bases between. The CDR3 totals 16 residues. The chain's CDR3 is CASSLYRGRSSYEQYF. Written as DNA, the CDR3 is TGTGCCAGCAGCCTATATAGGGGCCGTAGCTCCTACGAGCAGTACTTC. The full variable domain, in which reference TRBV7-9 and TRBJ2-7 provide the parts outside the CDR3, is DTGVSQNPRHKITKRGQNVTFRCDPISEHNRLYWYRQTLGQGPEFLTYFQNEAQLEKSRLLSDRFSAERPKGSFSTLEIQRTEQGDSAMYLCASSLYRGRSSYEQYFGPGTRLTVT.

The CDR3 is CASSGLAGGKETQYF. The CDR3 DNA follows: TGTGCCAGCAGTGGACTAGCGGGGGGGAAAGAGACCCAGTACTTC. V gene TRBV6-1 combines with J gene TRBJ2-5, with 14 bases aligning to TRBD2. CDR3 size: 15 residues. V trimming: 4 bases; J trimming: 3 bases; junction bases outside the gene matches: 1. Germline V CDR1 and CDR2: MNHNS, SASEGT.

The chain recombines TRBV27 with TRBJ2-7; 8 bases map to TRBD2. The CDR3 has 16 residues. The germline CDR1 and CDR2 sequences are MNHEY and SMNVEV (reference sequence). J was trimmed by 0 bases and V by 5 bases; bases with no gene match: 9. The CDR3 loop is CASSVGVAGNSYEQYF. CDR3 nucleotides: TGTGCCAGCAGTGTTGGTGTAGCGGGGAACTCCTACGAGCAGTACTTC.

The chain employs TRBV29-1 and TRBJ2-4; 7 bases are a match to TRBD2. Unmatched junction bases numbered 5, after V lost 4 bases and J lost 5 bases. The length of the CDR3 is 13 residues. Germline assignment: CDR1 SQVTM and CDR2 ANQGSEA. The CDR3 here is CSVGRSGQNIQYF. For the CDR3, the DNA is TGCAGCGTTGGTCGTAGCGGGCAAAACATTCAGTACTTC.

This chain connects TRBV9 to TRBJ1-3; D ambiguous. Germline-derived CDR1 and CDR2 are SGDLS and YYNGEE. Trimming cost V 0 bases and J 5 bases, with 12 bases left between them. CDR3 length equals 15 residues. CDR3 DNA sequence: TGTGCCAGCAGCGTAGGGGCCAGCTCCAGAAACACCATATATTTT. The encoded protein is CASSVGASSRNTIYF.

The chain has TRBV6-1 and TRBJ2-7; 9 bases agree with TRBD1. The CDR3 contains 14 residues. J gave up 5 bases and V 4 bases, and 6 bases lay outside the gene matches. Germline CDR1 reads MNHNS; CDR2 reads SASEGT. CDR3 loop: CASSAGTGPDEQYF. The CDR3 coding sequence is TGTGCCAGCAGTGCCGGGACAGGGCCCGACGAGCAGTACTTC.

V gene TRBV27 combines with J gene TRBJ2-7, with a weak D call TRBD1 (6 bases). CDR3 length equals 14 residues. Trimming took 4 bases from V and 2 from J, leaving 12 bases between them. Germline CDR1 reads MNHEY; CDR2 reads SMNVEV (reference sequence). CDR3: CASSSSDRTYEQYF. CDR3 DNA: TGTGCCAGCAGTTCCTCCGACAGGACCTACGAGCAGTACTTC.

The J gene is TRBJ2-3, the V gene TRBV9; D might be TRBD2 (7 bases). The CDR3 sequence is 15 residues long. V was cut by 0 bases and J by 6 bases, with 14 bases left in between. Germline V CDR1 and CDR2: SGDLS, YYNGEE. The CDR3 sequence is CASSVGGGQGDTQYF. The CDR3 nucleotides are TGTGCCAGCAGCGTAGGGGGGGGGCAGGGGGATACGCAGTATTTT.